Presented here are 19 T cell receptor beta chains from one specimen sequenced in a study of blood T cell repertoires in COVID-19. The method was immunoSEQ multiplex PCR; TCRdb's version includes in-frame clones alone and lacks a portion of them. This sample yields about 310,000 clones, of which around 87% are seen a single time; approximately 8% belongs to the top ten. The sample comprised peripheral blood. These TCRs come from a woman in her forties or fifties who had recovered from COVID-19.

This clone was found once. The V and J genes are TRBV18 and TRBJ2-1, with 9 positions matching TRBD2. Trimming at V came to 0 bases and at J to 2 bases, leaving 2 bases not matched to a gene. The CDR3 length is 16 residues. Germline V gives CDR1 KGHSH, CDR2 LQKENI. DNA for the CDR3: TGTGCCAGCTCACCACCTAGCGGGGGCACCTACAATGAGCAGTTCTTC. Protein sequence: CASSPPSGGTYNEQFF. Combining the CDR3 with reference TRBV18 and TRBJ2-1 gives the whole variable domain NAGVMQNPRHLVRRRGQEARLRCSPMKGHSHVYWYRQLPEEGLKFMVYLQKENIIDESGMPKERFSAEFPKEGPSILRIQQVVRGDSAAYFCASSPPSGGTYNEQFFGPGTRLTVL.

This chain links TRBV7-9 with TRBJ1-2; D ambiguous. Trimming took 2 bases from V and 4 from J, leaving 14 bases between them. The V gene's germline CDR1 is SEHNR and CDR2 FQNEAQ (reference sequence). CDR3 length: 15 residues. As DNA, the CDR3 is TGTGCCAGCAGCTTATACGACACCGGTATCTATGGCTACACCTTC. Its translation: CASSLYDTGIYGYTF. Variable domain in full (rest from reference TRBV7-9 and TRBJ1-2): DTGVSQNPRHKITKRGQNVTFRCDPISEHNRLYWYRQTLGQGPEFLTYFQNEAQLEKSRLLSDRFSAERPKGSFSTLEIQRTEQGDSAMYLCASSLYDTGIYGYTFGSGTRLTVV.

In the case of this clone: The sample has other DNA sequences that encode this CDR3 too. The chain recombines TRBV29-1 with TRBJ1-2; 8 nucleotides align to TRBD1. The germline V gene has CDR1 SQVTM and CDR2 ANQGSEA. This CDR3 has 13 residues. Trimming removed 6 bases from V and 0 bases from J; junction bases left unmatched: 3. The CDR3 nucleotides are TGCAGCGTAGAACAGGGGGCTAACTATGGCTACACCTTC. As protein: CSVEQGANYGYTF.

The CDR3 protein is CSASPGSYNEQFF. In DNA form, the CDR3 reads TGCAGTGCTAGTCCAGGGTCTTACAATGAGCAGTTCTTC. The chain carries TRBV20-1 and TRBJ2-1, with D maybe TRBD1 (5 bases). Germline V gives CDR1 DFQATT, CDR2 SNEGSKA (reference sequence). The germline V and J ends were trimmed by 3 bases and 4 bases, with 10 bases remaining between them. This CDR3 region has 13 residues.

The CDR3 is CASSPLDSPYEQYF. CDR3 coding DNA: TGTGCCAGCTCACCACTGGACAGTCCCTACGAGCAGTACTTC. The chain employs TRBV18 and TRBJ2-7; tentative D call: TRBD1 (6 bases). In germline, CDR1 is KGHSH, CDR2 LQKENI. V lost 1 base to trimming and J lost 2 bases, with 9 bases between them. This CDR3 region has 14 residues.

V gene TRBV5-6 combines with J gene TRBJ2-7; the match to TRBD1 covers 7 bases. The length of the CDR3 is 16 residues. The ends lost 0 bases at V and 5 bases at J; junction bases unmatched: 11. From germline, CDR1 is SGHDT and CDR2 YYEEEE. The CDR3 sequence is CASSLARQGIRNEQYF. The CDR3 bases are TGTGCCAGCAGCTTGGCGAGACAGGGAATCCGGAACGAGCAGTACTTC.

This clone was recorded once. One end of the junction fails to match germline, which may point to a read error. The chain recombines TRBV6-6 with TRBJ1-6; 9 bases are a match to TRBD1. Germline values: CDR1 MNHNY, CDR2 SVGAGI (reference sequence). CDR3 length: 16 amino acids. This CDR3 is CASSRSGQGYTSPLHF. CDR3 DNA sequence: TGTGCCAGCTCCCGGTCCGGACAGGGGTATACTTCACCCCTCCACTTT.

Only a few counts were recorded for this clone. CDR3 region: CASSDSGIAGGYNEQFF. The CDR3 DNA sequence: TGTGCCAGCAGTGACTCGGGGATAGCGGGAGGCTACAATGAGCAGTTCTTC. The chain recombines TRBV6-4 with TRBJ2-1, with 10 nucleotides matching TRBD2. CDR1 is MRHNA and CDR2 is SNTAGT in the germline V gene. The CDR3 has 17 residues. V was pared by 0 bases and J by 3 bases, with 5 bases of the junction left unmatched.

This clone was recorded only once. The rearrangement uses TRBV7-9 and TRBJ2-3; the match to TRBD2 covers 13 bases. This CDR3 spans 17 amino acids. Per the germline V gene, CDR1 is SEHNR and CDR2 is FQNEAQ (reference sequence). Trimming took 1 base from V and 6 from J; bases not matched to a gene: 7. For the CDR3, the DNA is TGTGCCAGCAGCTTAGATAGGACTAGCGGGAGCCTTGATACGCAGTATTTT. Its translation is CASSLDRTSGSLDTQYF.

The sample holds one count of this clone. This rearrangement joins TRBV2 to TRBJ1-6, with a tentative D call TRBD1 (6 bases). The germline V gene encodes CDR1 SNHLY and CDR2 FYNNEI. The V gene lost 5 bases and the J gene lost 6 bases, with 14 bases spanning the gap. The CDR3 has 15 residues. CDR3 DNA: TGTGCCAGCAGTCGAGACAGGCAGGGTAATTCACCCCTCCACTTT. Protein: CASSRDRQGNSPLHF.

CDR3 sequence reads: CASSFPRPGSGGELFF. The CDR3 DNA is TGTGCCAGCAGTTTCCCTCGGCCAGGGTCGGGCGGGGAGCTGTTTTTT. The chain is built from TRBV28 and TRBJ2-2; D might be TRBD1 (5 bases). V was clipped by 3 bases and J by 7 bases, with 18 bases between them. Germline assignment: CDR1 MDHEN and CDR2 SYDVKM. This CDR3 has 16 amino acids.

The CDR3, as DNA: TGTGCCAGCAGCTTAAGGGGGGGTACAAATGAGCAGTTCTTC. Protein product: CASSLRGGTNEQFF. V gene TRBV7-2 combines with J gene TRBJ2-1, with D tentatively TRBD2 (7 bases). V dropped 2 bases and J dropped 7 bases, with 12 bases sitting between them. The CDR3 has 14 amino acids. CDR1 is SGHTA, CDR2 FQGNSA, per germline.

CDR3 residues: CASSFYQIPNTGELFF. For the CDR3, the DNA is TGTGCCAGCAGCTTCTACCAAATCCCGAACACCGGGGAGCTGTTTTTT. The rearrangement links TRBV7-2 to TRBJ2-2; D not resolved. CDR1 SGHTA and CDR2 FQGNSA come from the germline V gene. The CDR3 length is 16 residues. Trimming pared 3 bases from V and 0 bases from J, leaving 11 bases between. Together with reference TRBV7-2 and TRBJ2-2, the CDR3 gives the full variable domain: GAGVSQSPSNKVTEKGKDVELRCDPISGHTALYWYRQSLGQGLEFLIYFQGNSAPDKSGLPSDRFSAERTGGSVSTLTIQRTQQEDSAVYLCASSFYQIPNTGELFFGEGSRLTVL.

As concerns this clone: The same CDR3 is also encoded by other DNA sequences in this sample. The rearrangement links TRBV28 to TRBJ1-5; D is undetermined. The CDR3 is 12 residues long. V shed 6 bases and J shed 5 bases, with 8 bases lying between them. CDR1 is MDHEN and CDR2 is SYDVKM in the germline V gene. CDR3 nucleotide sequence: TGTGCCAGCAGCCTAACCGATCAGCCCCAGCATTTT. Its translation: CASSLTDQPQHF.

Only one count was recorded for this clone. V and J are TRBV30 and TRBJ1-4, with 9 bases identical to TRBD1. V dropped 4 bases and J dropped 7; count of bases not matched to a gene: 7. This CDR3 contains 14 residues. The germline V gene encodes CDR1 GTSNPN and CDR2 SVGIG (reference sequence). In nucleotides, the CDR3 is TGTGCCTGGAACAGGGGGCGAGGTTCTGAAAAACTGTTTTTT. Amino acid sequence: CAWNRGRGSEKLFF.

The chain couples TRBV5-1 to TRBJ2-7; 8 nucleotides agree with TRBD1. V lost 0 bases to trimming and J lost 5 bases; unmatched junction nucleotides: 4. CDR1 is SGHRS and CDR2 is YFSETQ in the germline V gene. This CDR3 comprises 14 residues. This chain's CDR3 is CASSLVGQVNEQYF. Here the CDR3 DNA reads TGCGCCAGCAGCTTGGTGGGACAGGTCAACGAGCAGTACTTC.

Concerning this clone itself: An end of the junction does not agree with germline; a read error may underlie this. This rearrangement joins TRBV7-7 to TRBJ2-5; TRBD2 is a possible D gene (5 bases). Germline loops: CDR1 SSHAT, CDR2 FNYEAQ (reference sequence). The CDR3 extends over 14 amino acids. As DNA, the CDR3 is TGTGCTAGCAGCTCGCTTCGAGGAGGAGAGACCCAGTACTTC. This gives the protein CASSSLRGGETQYF.

The chain joins TRBV19 to TRBJ2-3, with 7 bases identical to TRBD1. Germline CDR1 is LNHDA and CDR2 is SQIVND (reference sequence). V was pared by 8 bases and J by 0 bases, with 11 bases of the junction left unmatched. This CDR3 is built from 16 residues. The CDR3 loop is CASGAQGDLSTDTQYF. The CDR3 DNA sequence: TGTGCCAGTGGAGCCCAGGGGGACCTTAGCACAGATACGCAGTATTTT.

This clone was seen only once. This sequence joins TRBV7-3 and TRBJ2-1; D perhaps matches TRBD1 (6 bases). Germline V gene lookup returns CDR1 SGHTA and CDR2 FQGTGA. Trimming took 1 base from V and 9 from J, leaving 13 bases between them. The CDR3 totals 14 residues. The CDR3 DNA reads TGTGCCAGCAGCTTAAGCAGGGGAAGTAGTGAGCAGTTCTTC. Its protein product is CASSLSRGSSEQFF.